This TCR beta chain stems from a study of blood T cell repertoires in COVID-19. Study as a whole: COVID-19 samples from acute and convalescent phases originated in the United States, Italy and Spain. Sources were T cells, B-cell-depleted T cells, or PBMCs; the material itself was cDNA or gDNA.

This clone was counted a few times. This CDR3 comprises 15 residues. V gave up 8 bases and J gave up 1 base, with 16 bases separating them. The germline CDR1 and CDR2 sequences are MNHNY and SVGAGI (reference sequence). Original processing methods: Nucleated cell number was recorded as an estimate derived from reference gene primer amplification. Repertoires were generated with immunoSEQ multiplex PCR, while TCRdb's copy carries only in-frame clones and drops some. Clone size and V and J calls were adopted from that table, with D and trimming inferred from the DNA. The profile shows 120,000 or so clones, more than 65% of them singletons.

The sequencing sample was made of peripheral blood. This receptor was taken from a woman in her seventies with acute or convalescent COVID-19. This chain links TRBV6-6 with TRBJ2-3, with a tentative D call TRBD2 (6 bases). CDR3 DNA sequence: TGTGCCAGCGGGACTGGGACCGAACGCACAGATACGCAGTATTTT. Residues: CASGTGTERTDTQYF.